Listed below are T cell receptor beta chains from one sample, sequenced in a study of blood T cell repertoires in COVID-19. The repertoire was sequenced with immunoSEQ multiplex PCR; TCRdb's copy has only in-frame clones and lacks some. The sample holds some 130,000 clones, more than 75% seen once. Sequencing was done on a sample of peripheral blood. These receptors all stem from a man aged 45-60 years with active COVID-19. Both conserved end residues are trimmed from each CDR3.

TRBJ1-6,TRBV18,ASSPPVVGLTHSPLH
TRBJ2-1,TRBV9,ASSVENRGNEQF
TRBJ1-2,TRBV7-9,ASTLGGGRNGYT
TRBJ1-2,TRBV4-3,ASSQPGQPYYGYT
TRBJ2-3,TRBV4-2,ASSQDLSGGPPTQY
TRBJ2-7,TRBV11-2,ASRQPGTRYEQY
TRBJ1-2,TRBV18,ASSLSGQNHGYT
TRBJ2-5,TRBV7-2,ASSAQWAGLGTQY
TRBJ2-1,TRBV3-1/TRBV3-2,ASSQARWVAQF
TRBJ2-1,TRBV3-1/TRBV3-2,ASSQGRSGNNEQF
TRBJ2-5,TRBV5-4,ARQMERGGYFQETQY
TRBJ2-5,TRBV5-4,ASSLESGGPTQY
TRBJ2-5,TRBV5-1,ASSAQGGEWETQY
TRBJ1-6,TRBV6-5,ASSYGTGGNSPLH
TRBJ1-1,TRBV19,ASSRGTENTEAF
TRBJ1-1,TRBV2,ASTRGAIEAF
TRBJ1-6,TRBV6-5,ASSTLALGNSPLH
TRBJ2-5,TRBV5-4,ASSLGAGDQETQY
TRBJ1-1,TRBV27,ASSGDRVGTEAF
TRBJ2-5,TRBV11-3,ASSPGYSGQETQY
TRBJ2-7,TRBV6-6,ASSPEAGAYEQY
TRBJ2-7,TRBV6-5,ASSMDLQGGRY
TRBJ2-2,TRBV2,ASSRLAGELF
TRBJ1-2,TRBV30,AWRGQGESYGYT
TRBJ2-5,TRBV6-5,ASSQPWSRETQY
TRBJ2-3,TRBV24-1,ATQGPLSTDTQY
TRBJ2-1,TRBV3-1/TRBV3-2,ASSLMLDRGVGEQF
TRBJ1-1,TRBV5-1,ASRTGTPNTEAF
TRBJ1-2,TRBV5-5,ASSLVQRHGYT
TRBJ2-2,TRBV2,ASRQGLGTGELF
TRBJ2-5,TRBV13,ASSLGRGQTPQETQY
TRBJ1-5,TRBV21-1,ASSRQGPAYQPQH
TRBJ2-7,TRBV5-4,ASSTDRGTAN
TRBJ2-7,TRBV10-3,AISGGVSSYEQY
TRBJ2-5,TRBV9,ASSVQPQGMETQY